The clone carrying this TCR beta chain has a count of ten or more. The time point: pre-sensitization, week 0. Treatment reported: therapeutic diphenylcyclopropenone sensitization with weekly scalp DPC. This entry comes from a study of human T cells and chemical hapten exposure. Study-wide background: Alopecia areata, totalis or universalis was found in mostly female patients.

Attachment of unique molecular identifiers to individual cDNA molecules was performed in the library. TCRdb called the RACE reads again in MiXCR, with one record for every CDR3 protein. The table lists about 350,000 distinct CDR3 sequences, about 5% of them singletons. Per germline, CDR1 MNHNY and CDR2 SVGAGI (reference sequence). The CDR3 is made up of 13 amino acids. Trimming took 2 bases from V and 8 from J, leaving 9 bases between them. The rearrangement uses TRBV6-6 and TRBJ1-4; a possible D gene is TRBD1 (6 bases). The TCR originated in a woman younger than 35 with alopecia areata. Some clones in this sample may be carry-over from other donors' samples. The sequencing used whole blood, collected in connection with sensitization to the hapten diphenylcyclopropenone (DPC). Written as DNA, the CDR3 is TGTGCCAGCAGTTACAGGGGGAGGGAAAAACTGTTTTTT. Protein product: CASSYRGREKLFF.